These 2 T cell receptor beta chains were sequenced from one sample in a study of prognosis after radiotherapy for stage I lung cancer. Genomic DNA was the source, and TCR beta CDR3 was amplified from it by two-round multiplex PCR. First-round PCR, the initial amplification, used primers specific to each TRBV and TRBJ gene. TCRdb analysed the multiplex PCR reads with MiXCR anew, one entry per CDR3 protein. The sample shows about 15,000 distinct CDR3 sequences, around two fifths of them seen only once. Here the sequenced sample was PBMCs, taken before or after stereotactic body radiation therapy (not recorded which). The source of these receptors is a donor at least 50 years old with non-small cell lung cancer.

This clonotype was seen ten or more times. V gene TRBV2 combines with J gene TRBJ2-7; D may be TRBD1 (6 bases). V was trimmed by 3 bases and J by 3 bases, leaving 6 bases between them. CDR1 is SNHLY and CDR2 is FYNNEI in the germline V gene. This CDR3 spans 12 amino acids. The CDR3 loop reads CASSDRGYEQYF. In nucleotides, the CDR3 is TGTGCCAGCAGTGACAGGGGCTACGAGCAGTACTTC.

The CDR3 sequence is CASSRTTSGREQFF. DNA of the CDR3: TGTGCCAGCAGCCGAACGACCAGCGGGAGGGAACAGTTCTTC. The chain links TRBV6-4 to TRBJ2-1; TRBD2 aligns across 10 bases. The CDR3 sequence is 14 residues long. V lost 6 bases and J lost 13; bases outside the gene matches: 12. Germline CDR1 MRHNA, CDR2 SNTAGT.